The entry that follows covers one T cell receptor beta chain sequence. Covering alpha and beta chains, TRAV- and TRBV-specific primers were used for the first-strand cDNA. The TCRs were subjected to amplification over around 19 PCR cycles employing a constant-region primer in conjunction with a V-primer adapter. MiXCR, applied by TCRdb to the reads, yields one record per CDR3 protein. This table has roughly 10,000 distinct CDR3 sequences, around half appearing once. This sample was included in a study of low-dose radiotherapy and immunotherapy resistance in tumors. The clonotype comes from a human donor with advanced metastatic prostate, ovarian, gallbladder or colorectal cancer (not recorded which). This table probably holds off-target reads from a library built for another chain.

CDR3 protein: CASSLVGNTEAFF. CDR3 bases: TGTGCCAGCAGCTTAGTAGGGAACACTGAAGCTTTCTTT. The chain has TRBV7-9 and TRBJ1-1; D gene unclear. Trimming stripped 1 base from V and 1 base from J, with 4 bases between. Germline CDR1 is SEHNR and CDR2 is FQNEAQ (reference sequence). The CDR3 covers 13 residues.